This TCR beta chain was captured in a study of T cells in Graves' hyperthyroidism and ophthalmopathy. At the level of the study: Before any treatment, at initial diagnosis, peripheral blood was collected.

For this clonotype: As yet, its antigen is unknown.

The CDR3 runs 14 residues. CDR1 SEHNR and CDR2 FQNEAQ come from the germline V gene (reference sequence). Trimming pared 1 base from V and 3 bases from J, leaving 10 bases between. Progressors' blood was drawn at hyperthyroidism diagnosis, before ophthalmopathy symptoms. RNA transcripts provided the source from which TCR beta CDR3 regions were amplified. During a first-round RT-PCR of the TCR CDR3, the HTBI primer set was used. One entry per CDR3 protein, called by TCRdb with MiXCR from the multiplex PCR reads. The sample records about 350,000 distinct CDR3 sequences, about a sixth being singletons. Study results and caveats: In validation, the model predicted ophthalmopathy. These predictions came a median 6.5 months before onset.

The sequence was collected from a woman under 40 with Graves' hyperthyroidism that later progressed to Graves' ophthalmopathy. The rearrangement uses TRBV7-9 and TRBJ2-7, with D possibly being TRBD1 (5 bases). Input material: blood. The CDR3: CASSLVQDIYEQYF. DNA for the CDR3: TGTGCCAGCAGCTTAGTACAGGATATCTACGAGCAGTACTTC.